This T cell receptor (beta chain) was documented in a study of post-analysis software for immune sequencing data. General observations from the study: Higher frequency in patients than in controls was seen for about five TRBV segments, with TRBV5-6, TRBV5-1 and TRBV20-1 among them. Compared with controls, patients showed significantly lower normalized Chao1 diversity.

In regard to this clonotype: Its antigen remains unidentified.

Unique molecular identifiers were built into the TCR beta cDNA libraries. cDNA molecules numbering roughly 0.5 million came from about 1 to 10 million T cells. MiXCR, run by TCRdb on the PCR reads, gives a single entry per CDR3 protein. This sample has 600,000 to 750,000 distinct CDR3 sequences, with 55% to 60% found just once. In germline, CDR1 is MNHEY, CDR2 SVGAGI. The CDR3 length is 16 residues. V lost 5 bases, J lost 2 bases, and 16 bases lay in between. The clonotype comes from a girl aged 2 to 9 with multiple sclerosis. Sequencing input: blood. This chain uses TRBV6-5 with TRBJ2-1; D possibly corresponds to TRBD1 (5 bases). CDR3 nucleotides: TGTGCCAGCAGTACCAGGAGCAGGGTTCCCTACAATGAGCAGTTCTTC. Its protein product is CASSTRSRVPYNEQFF.